This entry features one T cell receptor beta chain sequence. Its antigen is undetermined. The germline CDR1 and CDR2 sequences are GTSNPN and SVGIG (reference sequence). Trimming at V came to 0 bases and at J to 8 bases, leaving 17 bases not matched to a gene. CDR3 length: 17 residues. The data were obtained in a study of cytomegalovirus exposure and HLA in healthy donors. At the level of the study: The platform used for the 120 validation repertoires matched that of the roughly 670 first-cohort repertoires, a later analysis reported. Regarding the study as a whole: Specific recognition of CMV antigens was confirmed in vitro for a few chains (all CMV-associated).

The assay was immunoSEQ multiplex PCR, and TCRdb's table has in-frame clones only and misses some. In the table there are fewer than 250,000 clones, about 87% of which are singletons. This chain links TRBV30 with TRBJ1-2, with 8 bases matching TRBD1. The sequence was obtained from a man aged 18-30 years in good health and CMV-seronegative. Material: PBMCs. CDR3 in DNA: TGTGCCTGGAGTGTACCCGTCCGGGACAGGCCTCCTATGGGCTACACCTTC. Protein product: CAWSVPVRDRPPMGYTF.